These 8 T cell receptor beta chains were all obtained from the same sample, sequenced in a study of T cell responses to AZD1222 COVID-19 vaccine. Sequencing used immunoSEQ multiplex PCR; TCRdb keeps in-frame clones, though not all of them. This sample yields 170,000 or so clones, of which roughly 87% are seen a single time; about 2.5% belongs to the top ten. This sample comprised peripheral blood, obtained on day 0 of AZD1222 vaccination. These TCRs come from an adult in good health.

V and J are TRBV19 and TRBJ2-1; D may be TRBD1 (5 bases). CDR1 LNHDA and CDR2 SQIVND come from the germline V gene (reference sequence). CDR3 size: 12 residues. Deletions cut 8 bases from V and 8 bases from J, with 13 bases between. The CDR3 DNA is TGTGCCAGTGGGGCGAGAATTGATGAGCAGTTCTTC. This sequence encodes CASGARIDEQFF.

The rearrangement links TRBV5-1 to TRBJ1-1, with 8 bases matching TRBD1. J gave up 2 bases and V 3 bases, and 9 bases lay outside the gene matches. CDR1 SGHRS and CDR2 YFSETQ come from the germline V gene. The CDR3 consists of 16 residues. The CDR3 region has the DNA TGCGCCAGCAGCTCACGTCCCGGGACAGGAAACACTGAAGCTTTCTTT. Amino acid sequence: CASSSRPGTGNTEAFF.

CDR3 DNA sequence: TGTGCCAGCAGCCGCGGGTTCCATAATGAAAAACTGTTTTTT. Translating it yields CASSRGFHNEKLFF. The V gene is TRBV5-6, the J gene TRBJ1-4; D is ambiguous. The CDR3 loop spans 14 amino acids. Germline CDR1 reads SGHDT; CDR2 reads YYEEEE. Trimming took 4 bases from V and 4 from J, leaving 11 bases between them.

This chain uses TRBV5-4 with TRBJ2-2, with D possibly matching TRBD1 (6 bases). The germline V gene encodes CDR1 SGHNT and CDR2 YYREEE (reference sequence). The CDR3 spans 17 residues. V was trimmed by 0 bases and J by 6 bases, leaving 18 bases between them. CDR3: CASSLGGRQGRAGELFF. The CDR3 nucleotides read TGTGCCAGCAGCTTGGGGGGGCGTCAGGGTAGGGCCGGGGAGCTGTTTTTT.

The chain links TRBV18 to TRBJ1-5; D unresolved. Germline V CDR1 and CDR2: KGHSH, LQKENI. The CDR3 spans 15 residues. V lost 0 bases to trimming and J lost 4 bases, with 10 bases between them. The CDR3 spells CASSPPGMRNQPQHF. The CDR3 nucleotides read TGTGCCAGCTCACCACCCGGGATGCGGAATCAGCCCCAGCATTTT. The variable domain in full, with the rest retrieved from reference TRBV18 and TRBJ1-5, is NAGVMQNPRHLVRRRGQEARLRCSPMKGHSHVYWYRQLPEEGLKFMVYLQKENIIDESGMPKERFSAEFPKEGPSILRIQQVVRGDSAAYFCASSPPGMRNQPQHFGDGTRLSIL.

The chain links TRBV6-6 to TRBJ2-1; 8 bases map to TRBD1. Germline assignment: CDR1 MNHNY and CDR2 SVGAGI (reference sequence). Losses at the gene ends were 5 bases for V and 6 bases for J; bases not matched to a gene: 15. This CDR3 spans 17 amino acids. Written as DNA, the CDR3 is TGTGCCAGCAGTCTAGACCCGGGACAGGCGACCTTCAATGAGCAGTTCTTC. Amino acids: CASSLDPGQATFNEQFF.

This clone was counted once. The rearrangement links TRBV5-1 to TRBJ1-1; D unclear. V shed 4 bases and J shed 1 base, with 11 bases lying between them. CDR1 is SGHRS and CDR2 is YFSETQ in the germline V gene. The CDR3 is made up of 14 amino acids. The CDR3 loop is CASSLNQRNTEAFF. CDR3 sequence (DNA): TGCGCCAGCAGCCTGAATCAAAGGAACACTGAAGCTTTCTTT.

This chain connects TRBV4-2 to TRBJ1-2, with 7 bases that match TRBD1. This CDR3 spans 16 amino acids. Germline V lookup: CDR1 LGHNA, CDR2 YNFKEQ. Trimming took 3 bases from V and 0 from J; bases not matched to a gene: 7. The DNA for the CDR3 is TGTGCCAGCAGCCAGTCCGGGACAGTCACTAACTATGGCTACACCTTC. It specifies CASSQSGTVTNYGYTF.